The 7 T cell receptor beta chains below were found in one sample sequenced in a study of technical replicates of blood from a handful of donors. The assay was immunoSEQ multiplex PCR, and TCRdb's table has in-frame clones only and misses some. This sample has tens of thousands of clones, with 94% found just once. Material: T cells isolated from PBMCs. The source of these receptors is a human donor in good health.

This clone was picked up a small number of times. The CDR3 bases are TGCGCCAGCAGCTCTCAGGGGGTGCTGAACACTGAAGCTTTCTTT. It yields the protein CASSSQGVLNTEAFF. The V gene is TRBV5-1, the J gene TRBJ1-1, with 7 bases that match TRBD1. This CDR3 has 15 residues. Trimming removed 3 bases from V and 0 bases from J; junction bases left unmatched: 5. Germline loops: CDR1 SGHRS, CDR2 YFSETQ.

This clone came up once. One end of the junction does not line up with germline, which may come from a read error. The chain uses TRBV25-1 and TRBJ1-4, with D tentatively TRBD1 (5 bases). Germline CDR1 and CDR2: MGHDK and SYGVNS. The length of the CDR3 is 15 residues. CDR3 region: CASSATGASNEKLFF. Here the CDR3 DNA reads TGTGCCAGTAGTGCTACAGGCGCCTCTAATGAAAAACTGTTTTTT.

The rearrangement links TRBV19 to TRBJ2-5, with a tentative D call TRBD2 (5 bases). This CDR3 is built from 15 residues. The germline V and J ends were trimmed by 3 bases and 1 base, with 12 bases remaining between them. Germline V gene lookup returns CDR1 LNHDA and CDR2 SQIVND (reference sequence). CDR3: CASSIVGDPQETQYF. The CDR3 DNA sequence: TGTGCCAGTAGTATTGTCGGGGATCCCCAAGAGACCCAGTACTTC.

CDR3 sequence: CSVERQDEKLFF. In nucleotides, the CDR3 is TGCAGCGTTGAACGACAGGATGAAAAACTGTTTTTT. V is TRBV29-1 and J is TRBJ1-4; tentative D call: TRBD1 (6 bases). In germline, CDR1 is SQVTM, CDR2 ANQGSEA. V lost 2 bases and J 6 bases, leaving 7 bases between the germline ends. The CDR3 has 12 amino acids.

This sequence joins TRBV9 and TRBJ2-1, with TRBD2 matching over 7 bases. Germline values: CDR1 SGDLS, CDR2 YYNGEE. The CDR3 covers 14 residues. The V segment lost 0 bases and the J segment 8 bases; nucleotides outside the gene matches: 5. This CDR3 is CASSVDGGTDEQFF. In DNA, the CDR3 is TGTGCCAGCAGCGTAGACGGGGGGACTGATGAGCAGTTCTTC.

This clone occurred once. CDR3 bases: TGTGCCTGGGAGGACAGTTCTAACTATGGCTACACCTTC. Translated: CAWEDSSNYGYTF. V usage is TRBV30 and J usage is TRBJ1-2; D might be TRBD1 (6 bases). The CDR3 is made up of 13 amino acids. Trimming pared 5 bases from V and 0 bases from J, leaving 10 bases between. Germline lookup yields CDR1 GTSNPN and CDR2 SVGIG (reference sequence).

V gene TRBV27 combines with J gene TRBJ2-1; D perhaps matches TRBD2 (6 bases). V was shortened by 6 bases and J by 8 bases, with 20 bases between the two germline ends. Germline CDR1 is MNHEY and CDR2 is SMNVEV (reference sequence). The CDR3 runs to 15 residues. This chain's CDR3 is CASSLTSPTLDEQFF. In nucleotides, the CDR3 is TGTGCCAGCAGCCTAACTAGCCCGACCCTGGATGAGCAGTTCTTC.